These 27 T cell receptor beta chains were sequenced from one sample in a study of T cells after yellow fever vaccination (dated by TCRdb to between 2018 and 2021). Libraries were prepared through 5' RACE. These reads were obtained on an Illumina HiSeq 2500. Through fastp at Q25 and MiXCR, TCRdb rebuilt clones from the public reads, retaining in-frame beta chains. CDR3 protein sequences are deduplicated, and each keeps its most common genes and DNA. In all, the sample holds approximately 550,000 distinct CDR3 sequences, and approximately 13% of those were seen once. The ten largest account for 11% to 15% of the sample. The treatment or condition label, as the study defines it: live attenuated yellow fever vaccine strain. The starting material was PBMCs, obtained on the day of the yellow fever booster vaccination. The source is a man aged 25 to 45 who received the YFV17D yellow fever vaccine.

J is TRBJ2-1 and V is TRBV20-1; 7 positions agree with TRBD1. The trim removed 3 bases at V and 4 bases at J, leaving 6 bases unmatched. From germline, CDR1 is DFQATT and CDR2 SNEGSKA (reference sequence). The CDR3 contains 14 residues. The CDR3 is CSARSPGGYNEQFF. The CDR3 nucleotides read TGCAGTGCTAGGAGCCCAGGGGGATACAATGAGCAGTTCTTC.

The rearrangement links TRBV7-2 to TRBJ1-4; D is undetermined. Trimming pared 5 bases from V and 7 bases from J, leaving 11 bases between. Germline lookup yields CDR1 SGHTA and CDR2 FQGNSA. CDR3 length equals 13 residues. This chain's CDR3 is CASSLLIGEKLFF. CDR3 bases: TGTGCCAGCAGCCTATTAATTGGTGAAAAACTGTTTTTT.

The chain joins TRBV4-3 to TRBJ2-7; D tentatively fits TRBD1 or TRBD2 (5 bases each). Deletions cut 0 bases from V and 2 bases from J, with 5 bases between. Germline CDR1 LGHNA, CDR2 YSLEER. This CDR3 is built from 13 residues. The CDR3 loop is CASSQEGAYEQYF. DNA of the CDR3: TGCGCCAGCAGCCAAGAGGGGGCCTACGAGCAGTACTTC.

This chain connects TRBV19 to TRBJ1-5; D remains unclear. The germline V gene encodes CDR1 LNHDA and CDR2 SQIVND (reference sequence). Trimming took 7 bases from V and 3 from J, leaving 16 bases between them. The CDR3 loop spans 15 amino acids. CDR3 DNA: TGTGCCAGTAACTCGGGCCTTATTAACAATCAGCCCCAGCATTTT. Translation gives CASNSGLINNQPQHF.

The chain links TRBV20-1 to TRBJ2-7, with 7 bases matching TRBD1. The J segment lost 1 base and the V segment lost 3 bases, leaving 6 bases of the junction unmatched. Germline V gene sequence: CDR1 DFQATT, CDR2 SNEGSKA (reference sequence). The CDR3 consists of 14 residues. CDR3 nucleotide sequence: TGCAGTGCTAGCCGGGACAGCAGATCCTACGAGCAGTACTTC. It specifies CSASRDSRSYEQYF.

V and J are TRBV7-9 and TRBJ2-5, with TRBD1 matching over 9 bases. The V gene end was trimmed by 4 bases and the J gene end by 5 bases; junction bases not matched to a gene: 11. The CDR3 has 16 amino acids. The germline V gene encodes CDR1 SEHNR and CDR2 FQNEAQ (reference sequence). CDR3 protein: CASSSKDRGVLETQYF. CDR3 bases: TGTGCCAGCAGCTCAAAAGACAGGGGGGTGTTGGAGACCCAGTACTTC.

This clonotype was counted ten times or more. The V gene is TRBV29-1, the J gene TRBJ2-1; no reliable D call. V lost 5 bases and J 7 bases, leaving 12 bases between the germline ends. The CDR3 has 12 amino acids. Germline V gene lookup returns CDR1 SQVTM and CDR2 ANQGSEA. The CDR3 DNA is TGCAGCGTTAATCGGGTGACGAATGAGCAGTTCTTC. Its translation: CSVNRVTNEQFF.

This clonotype came up a few times. The chain joins TRBV11-2 to TRBJ2-1; the D gene could be TRBD1 or TRBD2 (5 bases each). This CDR3 has 11 amino acids. Germline CDR1 reads SGHAT; CDR2 reads FQNNGV. Trimming left V 4 bases short and J 15 bases short, with 13 bases between. The CDR3 DNA reads as TGTGCCAGCAGCTCACTCCGGGACCCGTTCTTC. Translating it yields CASSSLRDPFF.

This clonotype was seen a handful of times. V usage is TRBV11-2 and J usage is TRBJ2-5, with 10 bases fitting TRBD2. This CDR3 comprises 16 residues. V was clipped by 4 bases and J by 5 bases; unmatched bases: 10. In germline, CDR1 is SGHAT, CDR2 FQNNGV. DNA for the CDR3: TGTGCCAGCAGCTCTAACCTGGGACTAGCGTCTGAGACCCAGTACTTC. Its translation: CASSSNLGLASETQYF.

This clonotype was seen a handful of times. The chain couples TRBV10-3 to TRBJ2-7; D ambiguous. Germline CDR1 reads ENHRY; CDR2 reads SYGVKD. The CDR3 covers 15 residues. The V end lost 3 bases, the J end lost 2 bases, and 14 bases lay between the germline ends. In DNA, the CDR3 is TGTGCCATCAGTGAAGCGTCGGATAGGACCTACGAGCAGTACTTC. This sequence encodes CAISEASDRTYEQYF.

V usage is TRBV28 and J usage is TRBJ2-3, with D unclear. V gave up 7 bases and J gave up 2 bases, with 13 bases separating them. This CDR3 comprises 14 residues. CDR1 MDHEN and CDR2 SYDVKM come from the germline V gene. CDR3 in amino acids: CASTTPQFTDTQYF. The CDR3 nucleotides read TGTGCCAGCACCACCCCGCAGTTCACAGATACGCAGTATTTT. The entire variable domain, with the rest obtained from reference TRBV28 and TRBJ2-3, is as follows: DVKVTQSSRYLVKRTGEKVFLECVQDMDHENMFWYRQDPGLGLRLIYFSYDVKMKEKGDIPEGYSVSREKKERFSLILESASTNQTSMYLCASTTPQFTDTQYFGPGTRLTVL.

CDR3 bases: TGCAGCTTTTTGGGGCGGGATAGCTCCTACAATGAGCAGTTCTTC. Protein sequence: CSFLGRDSSYNEQFF. The V gene is TRBV29-1, the J gene TRBJ2-1, with D possibly being TRBD2 (6 bases). Germline CDR1 reads SQVTM; CDR2 reads ANQGSEA. The CDR3 length is 15 residues. V was pared by 8 bases and J by 0 bases, with 17 bases between.

A note on this clonotype: At one end the junction does not follow the germline gene, possibly because of a read error. The V call is TRBV4-3, the J call TRBJ2-3; D tentatively fits TRBD1 or TRBD2 (5 bases each). Germline V gene data show CDR1 as LGHNA and CDR2 as YSLEER. The CDR3 loop spans 18 amino acids. In DNA, the CDR3 is TGCGCCAGCAGCCAAGATAGGTATCAGAGATCTAGCACAGGTACGCAGTATTTT. Its translation is CASSQDRYQRSSTGTQYF.

The chain combines TRBV5-1 with TRBJ2-7, with TRBD1 matching 8 bases. The CDR3 runs 14 residues. V lost 4 bases and J lost 3; bases outside the gene matches: 6. Germline assignment: CDR1 SGHRS and CDR2 YFSETQ. CDR3 sequence reads: CASSNQGAGYEQYF. DNA of the CDR3: TGCGCCAGCAGCAACCAGGGGGCCGGCTACGAGCAGTACTTC.

V gene TRBV20-1 combines with J gene TRBJ2-7; 9 positions match TRBD1. The V gene's germline CDR1 is DFQATT and CDR2 SNEGSKA (reference sequence). CDR3 length equals 13 residues. Trimming took 5 bases from V and 5 from J; bases not matched to a gene: 7. The CDR3 DNA follows: TGCAGTGCTGAGCGAGACAGGGGGGACGAGCAGTACTTC. This encodes CSAERDRGDEQYF.

This clonotype was seen at least ten times. The gene calls are TRBV3-1 and TRBJ1-1; D is possibly TRBD1 (6 bases). The CDR3 has 13 amino acids. CDR1 is LGHDT, CDR2 YNNKEL, per germline (reference sequence). V lost 3 bases to trimming and J lost 4 bases, with 9 bases between them. In nucleotides, the CDR3 is TGTGCCAGCAGCCAGGGGGCGTCCACTGAAGCTTTCTTT. This sequence encodes CASSQGASTEAFF.

CDR3 DNA: TGTGCCAGCAGCTTACTGCTAGGCTCCTACAATGAGCAGTTCTTC. This gives the protein CASSLLLGSYNEQFF. This chain connects TRBV7-9 to TRBJ2-1; D not certain. V lost 2 bases to trimming and J lost 0 bases, with 8 bases between them. This CDR3 contains 15 residues. Germline CDR1 is SEHNR and CDR2 is FQNEAQ (reference sequence).

This clonotype was seen only a few times. The chain has TRBV29-1 and TRBJ1-5, with 9 positions matching TRBD1. Per germline, CDR1 SQVTM and CDR2 ANQGSEA. The CDR3 consists of 14 residues. The ends lost 4 bases at V and 4 bases at J; junction bases unmatched: 5. This chain's CDR3 is CSVGAGTGNQPQHF. In nucleotides, the CDR3 is TGCAGCGTTGGAGCCGGGACAGGGAATCAGCCCCAGCATTTT.

This clonotype was picked up one time. V and J are TRBV9 and TRBJ2-5; the D is unclear. The V and J ends lost 1 base and 1 base respectively, with 11 bases between them. Germline assignment: CDR1 SGDLS and CDR2 YYNGEE. The CDR3 runs 15 residues. The CDR3, as DNA: TGTGCCAGCAGCGTAAATTCGAGGCCCCAAGAGACCCAGTACTTC. Translating gives CASSVNSRPQETQYF.

The gene calls are TRBV28 and TRBJ2-3; TRBD2 might be the D (6 bases). Trimming left V 7 bases short and J 2 bases short, with 13 bases between. CDR1 and CDR2 from the germline V gene are MDHEN and SYDVKM. This CDR3 is 14 amino acids long. As DNA, the CDR3 is TGTGCCAGCATGGAGGGTTGGAACACAGATACGCAGTATTTT. Protein product: CASMEGWNTDTQYF.

V is TRBV15 and J is TRBJ1-5; D is perhaps TRBD1 (5 bases). The CDR3 runs to 18 residues. V was pared by 3 bases and J by 2 bases, with 20 bases between. Looked up from germline, CDR1 is LNHNV and CDR2 is YYDKDF (reference sequence). The CDR3 DNA follows: TGTGCCACCAGCAGTCCCCTTTCGGGGGGGTTCCGCAATCAGCCCCAGCATTTT. As protein: CATSSPLSGGFRNQPQHF.

This chain links TRBV20-1 with TRBJ2-3, with 11 nucleotides matching TRBD2. Trimming cost V 5 bases and J 3 bases; bases outside gene matches: 7. The CDR3 contains 15 residues. CDR1 and CDR2 (germline): DFQATT, SNEGSKA (reference sequence). The CDR3 spells CSAPLAGAMTDTQYF. The CDR3 coding sequence is TGCAGTGCTCCACTAGCGGGAGCAATGACAGATACGCAGTATTTT.

This clonotype came up a few times. The chain is built from TRBV20-1 and TRBJ2-7; 8 nucleotides align to TRBD1. With 6 bases clipped from V and 4 bases from J, the junction kept 8 bases outside the gene matches. The germline CDR1 and CDR2 sequences are DFQATT and SNEGSKA (reference sequence). The CDR3 runs to 13 residues. This CDR3 reads CSAPARGQYEQYF. CDR3 nucleotide sequence: TGCAGTGCCCCGGCCAGGGGGCAGTACGAGCAGTACTTC.

V gene TRBV25-1 combines with J gene TRBJ2-2, with D possibly TRBD1 on 6 matching bases. Per the germline V gene, CDR1 is MGHDK and CDR2 is SYGVNS. The CDR3 spans 14 residues. Trimming left V 3 bases short and J 7 bases short, with 12 bases between. CDR3 loop: CASSDPRTVGELFF. DNA for the CDR3: TGTGCCAGCAGTGATCCTCGGACAGTCGGGGAGCTGTTTTTT.

This chain connects TRBV19 to TRBJ2-7, with 14 nucleotides matching TRBD2. Germline CDR1 LNHDA, CDR2 SQIVND (reference sequence). The V gene end was trimmed by 5 bases and the J gene end by 5 bases; junction bases not matched to a gene: 11. This CDR3 spans 17 amino acids. For the CDR3, the DNA is TGTGCCAGTAGTGGCGGGACTAGCGGGAGAGCCCTGAACGAGCAGTACTTC. Translating it yields CASSGGTSGRALNEQYF.

The gene calls are TRBV21-1 and TRBJ2-4. TRBV21-1 is a pseudogene locus. The CDR3 extends over 16 amino acids. The DNA for the CDR3 is TGTGCCAGCAGCAAATTTAAGAGACTAGCCAAAAACATTCAGTACTTC. Amino acids: CASSKFKRLAKNIQYF.

This clonotype was found a few times. This chain links TRBV6-5 with TRBJ1-1, with D tentatively TRBD1 (5 bases). The CDR3 extends over 15 amino acids. Germline loops: CDR1 MNHEY, CDR2 SVGAGI. The V end lost 4 bases, the J end lost 4 bases, and 16 bases lay between the germline ends. CDR3 region: CASSFSAAGGTEAFF. The CDR3 DNA reads as TGTGCCAGCAGTTTCAGCGCCGCGGGGGGCACTGAAGCTTTCTTT.